The 8 T cell receptor beta chains below come from one sample, sequenced in a study of monozygotic twins with inflammatory bowel disease. Each CDR3 protein gets one entry in TCRdb, which reprocessed the 5' RACE reads and gives no DNA. The sample has approximately 400,000 distinct CDR3 sequences. Sequenced sample: blood. The receptors were gathered from a human donor with ulcerative colitis or Crohn's disease, or a healthy co-twin of an affected twin (not recorded which).

The CDR3 region is CASSQDVAGLAGVSKNIQYF. The rearrangement joins TRBV4-2 to TRBJ2-4; TCRdb's D call of TRBD2 is untestable without DNA. The CDR3 covers 20 residues. The germline V gene has CDR1 LGHNA and CDR2 YNFKEQ.

The chain combines TRBV6-2 or TRBV6-3 with TRBJ2-7; TCRdb names TRBD1, which stays unverified in the absence of DNA. The CDR3 extends over 12 amino acids. The germline V gene has CDR1 MNHEY and CDR2 SVGEGT. The CDR3 loop is CASRTGTSEQYF.

The chain carries TRBV5-4 and TRBJ1-2; the TRBD1 assignment by TCRdb is unverifiable without DNA. The CDR3 runs to 14 residues. In germline, CDR1 is SGHNT, CDR2 YYREEE (reference sequence). This CDR3 reads CASSDQGGLRGYTF.

This sequence joins TRBV5-1 and TRBJ1-6. The CDR3 totals 15 residues. From germline, CDR1 is SGHRS and CDR2 YFSETQ. CDR3: CASSLAGVHHSPLHF.

This chain joins TRBV6-5 and TRBJ2-7. Per germline, CDR1 MNHEY and CDR2 SVGAGI. This CDR3 region has 13 residues. The CDR3 spells CASSYLDSGEQYF.

The chain joins TRBV6-2 or TRBV6-3 to TRBJ2-7. The CDR3 extends over 12 amino acids. CDR1 is MNHEY, CDR2 SVGEGT, per germline. The CDR3 region is CASSRQAYEQYF.

J is TRBJ2-7 and V is TRBV20-1. Germline assignment: CDR1 DFQATT and CDR2 SNEGSKA (reference sequence). The CDR3 spans 15 residues. The CDR3 loop reads CSAIPYSRISYEQYF.

The chain joins TRBV11-2 to TRBJ2-7; TCRdb's assignment of TRBD1 cannot be checked, as there is no DNA. Germline-derived CDR1 and CDR2 are SGHAT and FQNNGV. The CDR3 loop spans 16 amino acids. The CDR3 sequence is CASSLLARHRGHEQYF.